Listed below are T cell receptor beta chains from one sample, sequenced in a study of blood T cells in healthy people across ages. TCRdb independently ran MiXCR on the 5' RACE reads; one entry per CDR3 protein. The data hold roughly 1.5 million distinct CDR3 sequences, with roughly two fifths observed a single time. Sequenced input: blood. These receptors were obtained from a woman younger than 35 in good health. Each CDR3 is given with its conserved first and last residue. Size is stated for part of the rows, as once, few or many counts, or as a class when the clone is expanded.

size | J | V | CDR3
few | TRBJ2-1 | TRBV6-2/TRBV6-3 | CASRNSGTSGYNEQFF
few | TRBJ1-1 | TRBV7-8 | CASSPNRGAAFF
- | TRBJ2-1 | TRBV2 | CASIAQGVSYNEQFF
- | TRBJ1-1 | TRBV4-3 | CASSQDYGGTEAFF
once | TRBJ1-2 | TRBV10-3 | CAISEPGGGYYGHTF
few | TRBJ1-4 | TRBV20-1 | CSARDSPFKKLFF
- | TRBJ2-3 | TRBV27 | CASSFWGAGADTQYF
few | TRBJ2-1 | TRBV20-1 | CSAREGGGQAGEQFF
- | TRBJ1-2 | TRBV5-1 | CASKLGQGSDGYTF
- | TRBJ1-2 | TRBV7-9 | CASSYETEGLYGYTF
- | - | TRBV7-9 | CASSPSYLGQVSFEQYF
- | TRBJ2-3 | TRBV9 | CASSPHHTSTDTQYF
- | TRBJ1-6 | TRBV4-3 | CASSHLTGVGNSPPHF
- | TRBJ2-5 | TRBV24-1 | CATSDLEERGHKKTQYF
- | TRBJ1-1 | TRBV7-9 | CVSQGTDFTEAFF
- | TRBJ2-5 | TRBV6-2/TRBV6-3 | CASSHGTVNEQYF
- | TRBJ2-3 | TRBV11-2 | CASSLVIRGGGTDTQYF
- | TRBJ2-3 | TRBV6-2/TRBV6-3 | CASTMNLAFTDTQYF
few | TRBJ1-1 | TRBV11-1 | CASSLGRGGHAASQKNTEAFF
many | TRBJ2-1 | TRBV6-4 | CASSERSFNEQFF
once | TRBJ2-1 | TRBV7-2 | CASSFETQHNEQFF
few | TRBJ2-5 | TRBV20-1 | CSASAKPVGETQYF
few | - | TRBV7-2 | CASSFPRTGGPYEQYF
few | TRBJ2-6 | TRBV6-2/TRBV6-3 | CASSYIVSGANVLTF
few | TRBJ1-2 | TRBV12-3/TRBV12-4 | CASSFATGTIAYGYTF
many | TRBJ1-2 | TRBV9 | CASSTAQRRGQIGYTF
few | TRBJ2-2 | TRBV11-2 | CASSNDRGTGELFF
once | TRBJ1-2 | TRBV6-1 | CASRPGGLYDYTF
few | - | TRBV12-5 | CASGLVGTWETQYF
- | TRBJ1-5 | TRBV4-1 | CASSQEGYSNRPQHF
few | TRBJ1-1 | TRBV2 | CASSEALRNTEAFF
- | - | TRBV21-1 | CASSNPWELADSQETQFF
- | TRBJ2-3 | TRBV9 | CASSATSSLITDTQYF
once | TRBJ2-7 | TRBV6-1 | CASSRRVQDEQYF